This TCR beta chain is drawn from a study of shared clonotypes between healthy human individuals. Sequenced by immunoSEQ multiplex PCR; TCRdb stores in-frame clones only, minus some. The sample includes about 1.5 million clones, about 98% of them seen just once. Trimming pared 2 bases from V and 1 base from J, leaving 13 bases between. CDR3 length: 16 amino acids. Germline CDR1 and CDR2: SEHNR and FQNEAQ (reference sequence). The sample was naive CD4+ T cells sorted from blood. The subset here: CD45RA+ positively selected. The chain recombines TRBV7-9 with TRBJ2-3; a weak D match, TRBD1 (5 bases). The TCR was taken from a man younger than 45 in good health. The CDR3 protein is CASSLSRQYGTDTQYF. The CDR3 DNA follows: TGTGCCAGCAGCTTAAGCAGACAGTATGGCACAGATACGCAGTATTTT.